Following are 24 T cell receptor beta chains from one sample sequenced in a study of T cells in Graves' hyperthyroidism and ophthalmopathy. Amplification of TCR beta CDR3 regions used RNA as the template. Using the HTBI primer set, a first-round RT-PCR was run on the TCR CDR3. Using its own MiXCR run on the multiplex PCR reads, TCRdb lists one record per CDR3 protein. The profile covers hundreds of thousands of distinct CDR3 sequences, with less than 25% appearing a single time and roughly a third taken by the ten largest. Sample: blood. These receptors all stem from a man aged 25 to 40 with Graves' ophthalmopathy.

This clonotype was detected only a few times. The chain employs TRBV7-9 and TRBJ1-4; D call uncertain. The CDR3 has 15 residues. V shed 6 bases and J shed 4 bases, with 15 bases lying between them. Per the germline V gene, CDR1 is SEHNR and CDR2 is FQNEAQ (reference sequence). The CDR3 DNA sequence: TGTGCCAGCAGATCCGGGAAGGCCGGTAATGAAAAACTGTTTTTT. This translates into CASRSGKAGNEKLFF.

This clonotype was counted a few times. The V call is TRBV3-1, the J call TRBJ2-1; 7 bases line up with TRBD2. The CDR3 is 16 amino acids. Germline assignment: CDR1 LGHDT and CDR2 YNNKEL (reference sequence). The J segment lost 0 bases and the V segment lost 4 bases, leaving 6 bases of the junction unmatched. CDR3 residues: CASSPGLVGSYNEQFF. The CDR3 DNA follows: TGTGCCAGCAGCCCCGGACTAGTAGGCTCCTACAATGAGCAGTTCTTC.

The chain is built from TRBV3-1 and TRBJ2-3, with a possible D match to TRBD2 (6 bases). The CDR3 covers 13 residues. The V gene's germline CDR1 is LGHDT and CDR2 YNNKEL (reference sequence). The V gene lost 2 bases and the J gene lost 6 bases, with 9 bases spanning the gap. The CDR3 DNA reads TGTGCCAGCAGCCAACGACTAGAGGATACGCAGTATTTT. Encoded protein: CASSQRLEDTQYF.

This clonotype was counted between two and nine times. The V call is TRBV4-1, the J call TRBJ2-3; 9 nucleotides match TRBD2. Germline values: CDR1 MGHRA, CDR2 YSYEKL. V lost 1 base, J lost 1 base, and 3 bases stayed unmatched. CDR3 length: 16 residues. CDR3 coding DNA: TGCGCCAGCAGCCAAGGACTAGCGGTACGCACAGATACGCAGTATTTT. It is translated as CASSQGLAVRTDTQYF.

This clonotype was observed many times. The chain couples TRBV5-1 to TRBJ2-1, with a tentative D call TRBD2 (5 bases). The germline V gene encodes CDR1 SGHRS and CDR2 YFSETQ. CDR3 length: 17 amino acids. V was trimmed by 4 bases and J by 0 bases, leaving 17 bases between them. The CDR3 sequence: CASSPGSPFISYNEQFF. The CDR3 DNA sequence: TGCGCCAGCAGCCCGGGGTCTCCCTTCATCTCCTACAATGAGCAGTTCTTC.

This clonotype showed up just a few times. J is TRBJ2-3 and V is TRBV5-1, with 8 bases lining up with TRBD2. The V segment lost 4 bases and the J segment 1 base; nucleotides outside the gene matches: 8. CDR1 and CDR2 from the germline V gene are SGHRS and YFSETQ. The CDR3 is made up of 16 amino acids. The CDR3 region has the DNA TGCGCCAGCAGCCCCACCCCGACTAGCGGCACAGATACGCAGTATTTT. Its protein is CASSPTPTSGTDTQYF.

This clonotype was detected only a few times. One end of the junction is discordant with germline, which a read error may explain. The chain joins TRBV20-1 to TRBJ2-2; 9 nucleotides agree with TRBD2. Germline CDR1 is DFQATT and CDR2 is SNEGSKA (reference sequence). This CDR3 has 14 residues. CDR3 DNA: TGCAGTGCTAGACTAGCGGGAAACACCGGGGAGCTGCTTTTT. Translated, it gives CSARLAGNTGELLF.

This chain joins TRBV5-6 and TRBJ2-1, with 9 bases identical to TRBD2. The CDR3 sequence is 16 residues long. Per germline, CDR1 SGHDT and CDR2 YYEEEE. Trimming at V came to 0 bases and at J to 8 bases, leaving 9 bases not matched to a gene. CDR3: CASSLGAGGPSYEQFF. The CDR3 region has the DNA TGTGCCAGCAGCTTGGGTGCGGGAGGGCCGTCCTATGAGCAGTTCTTC.

This clonotype was counted between two and nine times. The chain combines TRBV7-2 with TRBJ2-4; perhaps TRBD1 as D (5 bases). The CDR3 is 15 amino acids. Germline assignment: CDR1 SGHTA and CDR2 FQGNSA. With 4 bases removed from V and 2 bases from J, the gap between germline ends came to 12 bases. The CDR3: CASSSGYGTKNIQYF. The CDR3 DNA follows: TGTGCCAGCAGCTCAGGGTATGGGACCAAAAACATTCAGTACTTC.

This clonotype was recorded many times. The V gene is TRBV6-2 or TRBV6-3, the J gene TRBJ2-7, with D possibly being TRBD1 or TRBD2 (5 bases each). V lost 2 bases and J 5 bases, leaving 16 bases between the germline ends. Germline CDR1 reads MNHEY; CDR2 reads SVGEGT. This CDR3 is built from 15 residues. DNA for the CDR3: TGTGCCAGCAGTTACCTTGCGCCAGGGAGAGACGAGCAGTACTTC. It specifies CASSYLAPGRDEQYF.

This clonotype was counted a few times. V is TRBV5-1 and J is TRBJ2-1, with 9 nucleotides matching TRBD2. With 2 bases clipped from V and 7 bases from J, the junction kept 22 bases outside the gene matches. The V gene's germline CDR1 is SGHRS and CDR2 YFSETQ. This CDR3 contains 20 residues. This chain's CDR3 is CASSFSGSPPMPRRVNEQFF. CDR3 DNA sequence: TGCGCCAGCAGCTTTAGCGGGAGTCCCCCCATGCCGCGGCGCGTTAATGAGCAGTTCTTC. The complete variable domain, with remaining parts taken from reference TRBV5-1 and TRBJ2-1, reads KAGVTQTPRYLIKTRGQQVTLSCSPISGHRSVSWYQQTPGQGLQFLFEYFSETQRNKGNFPGRFSGRQFSNSRSEMNVSTLELGDSALYLCASSFSGSPPMPRRVNEQFFGPGTRLTVL.

This clonotype was counted only a few times. The chain is built from TRBV11-2 and TRBJ2-7; TRBD1 matches 11 bases. Looked up from germline, CDR1 is SGHAT and CDR2 is FQNNGV. J gave up 4 bases and V 3 bases, and 8 bases lay outside the gene matches. The CDR3 runs 16 residues. The CDR3 loop is CASSFRGQGALYEQYF. The CDR3 DNA is TGTGCCAGCAGCTTTCGAGGACAGGGGGCCTTGTACGAGCAGTACTTC. Filled out from reference TRBV11-2 and TRBJ2-7, the complete variable domain reads EAGVAQSPRYKIIEKRQSVAFWCNPISGHATLYWYQQILGQGPKLLIQFQNNGVVDDSQLPKDRFSAERLKGVDSTLKIQPAKLEDSAVYLCASSFRGQGALYEQYFGPGTRLTVT.

This clonotype was seen many times. The chain combines TRBV7-9 with TRBJ2-5; D call uncertain. Trimming took 1 base from V and 5 from J, leaving 11 bases between them. This CDR3 contains 14 residues. Per the germline V gene, CDR1 is SEHNR and CDR2 is FQNEAQ (reference sequence). CDR3 region: CASSLVGHGETQYF. The CDR3 region has the DNA TGTGCCAGCAGCTTAGTTGGCCACGGGGAGACCCAGTACTTC.

This clonotype was counted only a few times. The rearrangement links TRBV7-9 to TRBJ1-1; a weak D match, TRBD1 (6 bases). Germline loops: CDR1 SEHNR, CDR2 FQNEAQ (reference sequence). The CDR3 runs 17 residues. With 1 base removed from V and 1 base from J, the gap between germline ends came to 16 bases. The CDR3 DNA sequence: TGTGCCAGCAGCTTAGGGTGGGGGGGCGCCCAGAACACTGAAGCTTTCTTT. Its protein product is CASSLGWGGAQNTEAFF.

This chain uses TRBV27 with TRBJ2-7; D might be TRBD1 or TRBD2, each matching 10 bases. This CDR3 comprises 14 residues. Trimming cost V 5 bases and J 7 bases, with 18 bases left between them. Germline-derived CDR1 and CDR2 are MNHEY and SMNVEV (reference sequence). CDR3 amino acids: CASSGLADRGEQYF. The CDR3 region has the DNA TGTGCCAGCAGTGGACTAGCGGACAGGGGGGAGCAGTACTTC.

This chain uses TRBV3-1 with TRBJ1-1; D might be TRBD1 (6 bases). Trimming cost V 2 bases and J 4 bases, with 11 bases left between them. This CDR3 is built from 14 residues. The germline V gene encodes CDR1 LGHDT and CDR2 YNNKEL (reference sequence). The CDR3 is CASSQNRVITEAFF. The DNA for the CDR3 is TGTGCCAGCAGCCAAAACAGGGTAATCACTGAAGCTTTCTTT.

The chain recombines TRBV30 with TRBJ2-5; D unclear. The germline V and J ends were trimmed by 2 bases and 5 bases, with 9 bases remaining between them. Germline CDR1 GTSNPN, CDR2 SVGIG (reference sequence). The CDR3 is 12 residues long. In DNA form, the CDR3 reads TGTGCCTGGAGTAGGGTGGAGGAGACCCAGTACTTC. It yields the protein CAWSRVEETQYF.

The table lists this clonotype with a few counts. The genes are TRBV11-2 and TRBJ2-5; D could derive from TRBD1 or TRBD2 (5 bases each). The CDR3 totals 15 residues. The germline gives CDR1 SGHAT, CDR2 FQNNGV. Trimming shortened V by 5 bases and J by 7 bases, and 20 bases separated the two germline ends. The CDR3 loop reads CASSTQRSFQGTQYF. The DNA of the CDR3 is TGTGCCAGCAGCACCCAGCGGAGCTTTCAGGGGACCCAGTACTTC.

This clonotype was picked up a small number of times. This chain joins TRBV12-5 and TRBJ2-2; D possibly corresponds to TRBD1 (6 bases). CDR3 length equals 13 residues. V lost 4 bases, J lost 7 bases, and 10 bases lay in between. The germline V gene has CDR1 LGHNT and CDR2 FRNRAP. The CDR3 sequence is CASGYRDGGELFF. The CDR3 coding sequence is TGTGCTAGTGGTTACAGGGATGGCGGGGAGCTGTTTTTT.

This clonotype has more than one count but fewer than ten. The V gene is TRBV6-1, the J gene TRBJ1-4; D ambiguous. CDR3 size: 16 residues. Trimming removed 1 base at V and 5 bases at J, with 14 bases between. From germline, CDR1 is MNHNS and CDR2 SASEGT. CDR3 sequence reads: CASSEGRWRLNEKLFF. The CDR3, as DNA: TGTGCCAGCAGTGAAGGTCGGTGGCGGCTGAATGAAAAACTGTTTTTT.

This clonotype was detected many times. The V call is TRBV28, the J call TRBJ2-1; 12 nucleotides agree with TRBD1. CDR3 length equals 16 residues. V gave up 3 bases and J gave up 6 bases; unmatched junction bases: 6. The V gene's germline CDR1 is MDHEN and CDR2 SYDVKM. CDR3 in DNA: TGTGCCAGCAGTTTTTCCGGGACAGGGGGCGTCAATGAGCAGTTCTTC. It specifies CASSFSGTGGVNEQFF. The variable domain in full, with the rest retrieved from reference TRBV28 and TRBJ2-1, is DVKVTQSSRYLVKRTGEKVFLECVQDMDHENMFWYRQDPGLGLRLIYFSYDVKMKEKGDIPEGYSVSREKKERFSLILESASTNQTSMYLCASSFSGTGGVNEQFFGPGTRLTVL.

The sample holds a few counts of this clonotype. The V gene is TRBV5-4, the J gene TRBJ1-2; 10 bases fit TRBD1. The germline gives CDR1 SGHNT, CDR2 YYREEE (reference sequence). CDR3 length: 15 residues. The V and J ends lost 2 bases and 5 bases, in that order; junction bases with no gene match: 6. For the CDR3, the DNA is TGTGCCAGCAGCTTCAGGGACAGGGGACAGTATGGCTACACCTTC. Translated, it gives CASSFRDRGQYGYTF.

This clonotype was seen only a few times. V and J are TRBV5-6 and TRBJ1-6; D is undetermined. There are 16 residues in the CDR3. Looked up from germline, CDR1 is SGHDT and CDR2 is YYEEEE. V lost 2 bases to trimming and J lost 6 bases, with 15 bases between them. CDR3 sequence reads: CASSFRGIGFNSPLHF. The CDR3 DNA sequence: TGTGCCAGCAGCTTTAGAGGGATCGGTTTTAATTCACCCCTCCACTTT.

The table lists this clonotype with many counts. The chain uses TRBV5-1 and TRBJ1-2; a weak D match, TRBD1 (5 bases). The V gene lost 4 bases and the J gene lost 6 bases, with 16 bases spanning the gap. The CDR3 extends over 14 amino acids. Germline lookup yields CDR1 SGHRS and CDR2 YFSETQ. The CDR3 bases are TGCGCCAGCAGCAAAGCAGGGACCTCTAATGGCTACACCTTC. Translation: CASSKAGTSNGYTF.